This T cell receptor (beta chain) originates from a study of T cell responses to AZD1222 COVID-19 vaccine. Study summary: Second doses were pooled across both intervals (about 4 or about 12 weeks).

Produced via immunoSEQ multiplex PCR; TCRdb's table is partial and in-frame only. The data hold 80,000 to 90,000 clones, with 89% observed a single time. Study findings and constraints: All repertoire sampling was performed exclusively after the peak T cell response. Two doses of AZD1222 preceded a rise in Spike-specific TCR breadth and depth.

With respect to this clone: Its specificity is unknown.

The source material was peripheral blood, sampled on day 0 of AZD1222 vaccination. The origin of this receptor is an adult in good health.

The CDR3 DNA reads as TGTGCCAGCAGCCAAGATGCCGGCTACACCTTC. Protein product: CASSQDAGYTF. The chain employs TRBV3-1 (or the pseudogene TRBV3-2) and TRBJ1-2; no firm D call. The germline CDR1 and CDR2 sequences are LGHDT and YNNKEL (reference sequence). V lost 0 bases and J lost 8, with 4 bases in between. This CDR3 has 11 residues.